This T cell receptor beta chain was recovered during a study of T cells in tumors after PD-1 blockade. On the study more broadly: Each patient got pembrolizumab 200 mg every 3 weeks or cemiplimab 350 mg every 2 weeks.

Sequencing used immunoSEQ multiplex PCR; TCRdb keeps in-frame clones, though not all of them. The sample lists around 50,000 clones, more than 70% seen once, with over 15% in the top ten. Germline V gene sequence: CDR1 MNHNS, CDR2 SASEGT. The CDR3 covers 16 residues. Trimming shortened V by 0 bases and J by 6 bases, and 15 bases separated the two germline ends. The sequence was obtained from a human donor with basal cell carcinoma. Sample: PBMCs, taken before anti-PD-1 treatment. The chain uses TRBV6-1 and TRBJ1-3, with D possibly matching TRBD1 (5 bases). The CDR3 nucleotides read TGTGCCAGCAGTGAAGCGATCGGCAGGGTGACAAACACCATATATTTT. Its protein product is CASSEAIGRVTNTIYF.